This T cell receptor (beta chain) appears in the sequencing data of a study of blood T cell repertoires in COVID-19. Study-wide background: Samples taken during acute and convalescent COVID-19 were collected in the United States, Italy and Spain. PBMCs, B-cell-depleted T cells, or T cells were the source of the cDNA or gDNA that made up the material.

Original analysis: Amplification of reference gene primers provided the estimated nucleated cell counts. Produced via immunoSEQ multiplex PCR; TCRdb's table is partial and in-frame only. V and J calls and clone size are copied from that table; D and trimming were computed from the DNA. Of about 43,000 clones in the sample, around 90% are singletons; the top ten hold approximately 8.9%. Germline V lookup: CDR1 SGHTA, CDR2 FQGNSA. This CDR3 is built from 15 residues. V lost 0 bases and J 4 bases, leaving 13 bases between the germline ends. The clonotype comes from a woman over 75 with active COVID-19. Sequences were obtained from peripheral blood. This chain uses TRBV7-2 with TRBJ2-7; D perhaps matches TRBD1 (6 bases). The CDR3, as DNA: TGTGCCAGCAGCTTAGCGGCAGGGGATGGATACGAGCAGTACTTC. It codes for CASSLAAGDGYEQYF.